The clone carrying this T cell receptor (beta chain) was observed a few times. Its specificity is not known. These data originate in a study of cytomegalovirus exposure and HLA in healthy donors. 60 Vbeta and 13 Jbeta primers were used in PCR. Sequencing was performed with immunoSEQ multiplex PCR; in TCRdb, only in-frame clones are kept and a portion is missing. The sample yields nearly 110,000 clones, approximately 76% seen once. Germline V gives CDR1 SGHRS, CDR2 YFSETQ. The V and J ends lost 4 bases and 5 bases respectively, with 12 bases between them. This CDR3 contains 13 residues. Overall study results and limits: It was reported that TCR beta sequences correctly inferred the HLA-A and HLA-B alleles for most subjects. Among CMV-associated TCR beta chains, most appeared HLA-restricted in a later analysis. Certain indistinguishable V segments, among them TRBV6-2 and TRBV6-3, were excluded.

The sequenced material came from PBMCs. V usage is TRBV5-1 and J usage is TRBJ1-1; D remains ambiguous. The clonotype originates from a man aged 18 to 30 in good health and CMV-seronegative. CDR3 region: CASSRSRWTEAFF. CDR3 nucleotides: TGCGCCAGCAGCAGATCTAGGTGGACTGAAGCTTTCTTT. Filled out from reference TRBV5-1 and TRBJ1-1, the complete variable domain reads KAGVTQTPRYLIKTRGQQVTLSCSPISGHRSVSWYQQTPGQGLQFLFEYFSETQRNKGNFPGRFSGRQFSNSRSEMNVSTLELGDSALYLCASSRSRWTEAFFGQGTRLTVV.